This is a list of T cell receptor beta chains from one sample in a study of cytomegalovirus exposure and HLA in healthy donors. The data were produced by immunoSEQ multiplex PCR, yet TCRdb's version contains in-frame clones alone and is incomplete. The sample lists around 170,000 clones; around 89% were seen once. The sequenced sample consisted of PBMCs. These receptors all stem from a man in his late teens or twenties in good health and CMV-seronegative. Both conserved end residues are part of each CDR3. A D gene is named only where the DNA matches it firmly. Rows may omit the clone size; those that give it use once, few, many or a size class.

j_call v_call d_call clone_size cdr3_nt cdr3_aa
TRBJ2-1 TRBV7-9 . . TGTGCCAGCAGCCGAGCGTGGGTGAATGAGCAGTTCTTC CASSRAWVNEQFF
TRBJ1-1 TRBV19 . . TGTGCCAGTAGTATCGGCGGGAGTTGGGTGCTTTTTAACACTGAAGCTTTCTTT CASSIGGSWVLFNTEAFF
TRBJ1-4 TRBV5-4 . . TGTGCCAGCAGCTTGTTACAGAATGAAAAACTGTTTTTT CASSLLQNEKLFF
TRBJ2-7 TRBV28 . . TGTGCCAGCAGTTTGGAAGGAGACGAGCAGTACTTC CASSLEGDEQYF
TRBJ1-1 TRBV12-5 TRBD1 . TGTGCTAGTGGTTTGGTAGGACAGGGTGAAGCTTTCTTT CASGLVGQGEAFF
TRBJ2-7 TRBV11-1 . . TGTGCCAGCAGCTTAGAGGGGCAGGGCGGCGAGCAGTACTTC CASSLEGQGGEQYF
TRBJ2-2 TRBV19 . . TGTGCCAGTAGGGTGAGGGGGGGCACCGGGGAGCTGTTTTTT CASRVRGGTGELFF
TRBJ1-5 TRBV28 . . TGTGCCAGCAGTTTGAACTCTCAGCCCCAGCATTTT CASSLNSQPQHF
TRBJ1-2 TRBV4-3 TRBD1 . TGCGCCAGCAGCCAAACCCTACAGGGGACCCACTATGGCTACACCTTC CASSQTLQGTHYGYTF
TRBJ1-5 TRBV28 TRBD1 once TGTGCCAGAAGTCGGACAGGGAACAATCAGCCCCAGCATTTT CARSRTGNNQPQHF
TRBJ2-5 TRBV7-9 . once TGTGCCAGCAGCCCGACACTGTCGGAAGAGACCCAGTACTTC CASSPTLSEETQYF
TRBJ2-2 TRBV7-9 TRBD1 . TGTGCCAGCAGCGACAGGGGGCCGAACACCGGGGAGCTGTTTTTT CASSDRGPNTGELFF
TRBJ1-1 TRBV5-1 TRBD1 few TGCGCCAGCAGCTCTCCGGGACAGGGGAAAGCTTTCTTT CASSSPGQGKAFF
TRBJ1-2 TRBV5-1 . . TGCGCCAGCAGCTTGGGACAGCACTATGGCTACACCTTC CASSLGQHYGYTF
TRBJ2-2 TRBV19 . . TGTGCCAGTAGTTTCTCAGGGTTTGCCGGGGAGCTGTTTTTT CASSFSGFAGELFF
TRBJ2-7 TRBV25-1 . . TGTGCCAGCAGTGTGGCAGTGGCCTACGAGCAGTACTTC CASSVAVAYEQYF
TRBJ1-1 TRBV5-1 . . TGCGCCAGCAGCTTGGGAGGCAGGGGGAACACTGAAGCTTTCTTT CASSLGGRGNTEAFF
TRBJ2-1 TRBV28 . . TGTGCCAGCAGTTCCTCCCCGGATGAGCAGTTCTTC CASSSSPDEQFF
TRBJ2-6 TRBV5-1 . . TGCGCCAGCAGCCAGGGAACTGGGGCCAACGTCCTGACTTTC CASSQGTGANVLTF
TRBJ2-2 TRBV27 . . TGTGCCAGCTCCCTCTGGGGGCAGCATGGGCCCGGGGAGCTGTTTTTT CASSLWGQHGPGELFF
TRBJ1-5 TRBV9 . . TGTGCCAGCAGCGTAGGCCCCAAGGCAGGGTCCAATCAGCCCCAGCATTTT CASSVGPKAGSNQPQHF
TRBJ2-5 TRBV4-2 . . TGTGCCAGCAGCCAAGGTGGAGGGCAAGAGACCCAGTACTTC CASSQGGGQETQYF
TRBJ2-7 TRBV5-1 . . TGCGCCAGCAGCTTAGGAGCGAGAAATAACTACTACGAGCAGTACTTC CASSLGARNNYYEQYF
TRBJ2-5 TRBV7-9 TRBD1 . TGTGCCAGCAGCACAGGGGCCCAAGAGACCCAGTACTTC CASSTGAQETQYF
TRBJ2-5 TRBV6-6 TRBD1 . TGTGCCAGCGAAGGGACAGAAGAGACCCAGTACTTC CASEGTEETQYF
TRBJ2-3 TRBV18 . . TGTGCCAGCTCCGGGACAGCGGGCGGCACAGATACGCAGTATTTT CASSGTAGGTDTQYF
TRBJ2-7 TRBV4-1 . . TGCGCCAGCAGCCAAGGGCCGGGGGGCACCCCCTACGAGCAGTACTTC CASSQGPGGTPYEQYF
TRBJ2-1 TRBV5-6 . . TGTGCCAGCAGCTTGCCACAGTACAATGAGCAGTTCTTC CASSLPQYNEQFF
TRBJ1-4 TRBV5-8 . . TGTGCCAGCAGCTTGTCTCAGACTAATGAAAAACTGTTTTTT CASSLSQTNEKLFF
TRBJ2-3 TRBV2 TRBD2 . TGTGCCAGCAGTTTTTTAGCGGGAGGGGGGACAGATACGCAGTATTTT CASSFLAGGGTDTQYF
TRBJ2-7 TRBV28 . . TGTGCCAGCAGTCCCTCCCGGCGGAGGGGCTCCTACGAGCAGTACTTC CASSPSRRRGSYEQYF
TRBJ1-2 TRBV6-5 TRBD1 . TGTGCCAGCGGATCTACCGGGACAGGGGGGAGAGGCTACACCTTC CASGSTGTGGRGYTF
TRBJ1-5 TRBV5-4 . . TGTGCCAGCAGCTCGAGCAGGGGTGATCAGCCCCAGCATTTT CASSSSRGDQPQHF
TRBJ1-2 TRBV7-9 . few TGTGCCAGCAGCCCACAGGAGCTTTATGGCTACACCTTC CASSPQELYGYTF
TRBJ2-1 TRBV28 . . TGTGCCAGCAGTATTACCGGGACTGCCAATGAGCAGTTCTTC CASSITGTANEQFF
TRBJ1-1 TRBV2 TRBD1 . TGTGCCAGCAGTCCCCGTACAGGGGGGGACACTGAAGCTTTCTTT CASSPRTGGDTEAFF
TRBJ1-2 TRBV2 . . TGTGCCAGCAGTCCCACAGGGTCGGCATATGGCTACACCTTC CASSPTGSAYGYTF
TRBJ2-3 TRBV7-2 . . TGTGCCAGCAGCTTAGGCAGCCGCGGTAGCACAGATACGCAGTATTTT CASSLGSRGSTDTQYF
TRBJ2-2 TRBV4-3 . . TGCGCCAGCAGCCAGTTCGAACCTAGGACCGGGGAGCTGTTTTTT CASSQFEPRTGELFF
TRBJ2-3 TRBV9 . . TGTGCCAGCAGCCCCGGGGTAGCGAGTTTAACAGATACGCAGTATTTT CASSPGVASLTDTQYF
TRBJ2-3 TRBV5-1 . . TGCGCCAGCAGGGCAGGGAGCACAGATACGCAGTATTTT CASRAGSTDTQYF
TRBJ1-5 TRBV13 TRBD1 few TGTGCCAGCAGCTTGGGACAGGGAGATCAGCCCCAGCATTTT CASSLGQGDQPQHF
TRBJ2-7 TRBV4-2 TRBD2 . TGTGCCAGCAGCCAAGATCCCGGGGGGGGAGGTGAGCAGTACTTC CASSQDPGGGGEQYF
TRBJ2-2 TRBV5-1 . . TGCGCCAGCAGCTTGGATTCCTATCCGACCGGGGAGCTGTTTTTT CASSLDSYPTGELFF
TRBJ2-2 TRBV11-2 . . TGTGCCAGCAGCTTAATGACTGGCGGGTGGACCGGGGAGCTGTTTTTT CASSLMTGGWTGELFF
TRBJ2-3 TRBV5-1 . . TGCGCCAGCAGCAGTACAGATTCCAGCACAGATACGCAGTATTTT CASSSTDSSTDTQYF
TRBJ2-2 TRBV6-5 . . TGTGCCAGCAGTTACTCGCCGGAGCCGGACACCGGGGAGCTGTTTTTT CASSYSPEPDTGELFF
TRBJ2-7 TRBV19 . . TGTGCCAGTAGTATTAGTGACGAGCAGTACTTC CASSISDEQYF